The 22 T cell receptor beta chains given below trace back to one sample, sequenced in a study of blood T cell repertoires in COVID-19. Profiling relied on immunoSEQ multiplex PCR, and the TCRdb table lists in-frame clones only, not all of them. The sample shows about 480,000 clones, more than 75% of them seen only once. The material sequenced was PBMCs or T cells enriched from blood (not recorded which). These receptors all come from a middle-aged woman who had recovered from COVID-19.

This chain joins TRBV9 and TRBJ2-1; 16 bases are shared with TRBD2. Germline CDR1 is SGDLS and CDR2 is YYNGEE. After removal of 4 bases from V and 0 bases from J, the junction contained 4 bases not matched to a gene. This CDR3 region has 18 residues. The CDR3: CASSRGLAGGSSYNEQFF. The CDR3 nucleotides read TGTGCCAGCAGCCGGGGACTAGCGGGGGGGAGCTCCTACAATGAGCAGTTCTTC.

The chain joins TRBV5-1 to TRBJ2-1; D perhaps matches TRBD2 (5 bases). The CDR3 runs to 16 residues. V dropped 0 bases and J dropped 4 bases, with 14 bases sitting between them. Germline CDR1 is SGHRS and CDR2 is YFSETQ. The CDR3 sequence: CASSLAVAINYNEQFF. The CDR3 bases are TGCGCCAGCAGCTTGGCCGTAGCGATCAATTACAATGAGCAGTTCTTC.

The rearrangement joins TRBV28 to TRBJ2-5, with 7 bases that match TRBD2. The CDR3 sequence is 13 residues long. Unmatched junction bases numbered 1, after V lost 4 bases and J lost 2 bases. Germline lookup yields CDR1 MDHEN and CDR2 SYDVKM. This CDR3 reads CASSWGGQETQYF. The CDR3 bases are TGTGCCAGCAGTTGGGGGGGACAAGAGACCCAGTACTTC.

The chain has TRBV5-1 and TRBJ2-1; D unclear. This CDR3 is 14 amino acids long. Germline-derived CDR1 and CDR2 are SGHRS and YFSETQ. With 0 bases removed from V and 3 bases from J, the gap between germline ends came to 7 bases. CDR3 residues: CASSLGLVYNEQFF. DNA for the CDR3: TGCGCCAGCAGCTTGGGGCTAGTCTACAATGAGCAGTTCTTC.

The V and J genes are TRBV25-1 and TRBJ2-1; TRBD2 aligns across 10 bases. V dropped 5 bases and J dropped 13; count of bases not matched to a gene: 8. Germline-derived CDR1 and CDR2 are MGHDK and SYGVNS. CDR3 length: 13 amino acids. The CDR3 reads CASSLDLLAGQFF. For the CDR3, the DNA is TGTGCCAGCAGTCTCGACTTACTAGCGGGACAGTTCTTC.

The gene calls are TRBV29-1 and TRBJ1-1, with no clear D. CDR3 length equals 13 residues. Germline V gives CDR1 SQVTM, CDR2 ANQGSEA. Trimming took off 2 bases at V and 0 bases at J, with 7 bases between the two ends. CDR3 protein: CSVEKPMNTEAFF. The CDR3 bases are TGCAGCGTTGAAAAGCCAATGAACACTGAAGCTTTCTTT.

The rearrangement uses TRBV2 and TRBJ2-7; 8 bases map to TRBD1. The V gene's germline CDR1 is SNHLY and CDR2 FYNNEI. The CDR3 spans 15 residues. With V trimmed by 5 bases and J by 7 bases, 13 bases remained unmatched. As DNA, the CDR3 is TGTGCCAGCAGTTTCGGACAGGGAGCTGTACGGGAGCAGTACTTC. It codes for CASSFGQGAVREQYF.

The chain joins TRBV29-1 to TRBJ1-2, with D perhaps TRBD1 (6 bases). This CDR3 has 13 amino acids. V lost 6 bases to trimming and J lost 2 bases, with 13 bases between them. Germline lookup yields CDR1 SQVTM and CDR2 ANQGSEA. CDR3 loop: CSVAMTGNYGYTF. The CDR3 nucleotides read TGCAGCGTGGCTATGACAGGAAACTATGGCTACACCTTC.

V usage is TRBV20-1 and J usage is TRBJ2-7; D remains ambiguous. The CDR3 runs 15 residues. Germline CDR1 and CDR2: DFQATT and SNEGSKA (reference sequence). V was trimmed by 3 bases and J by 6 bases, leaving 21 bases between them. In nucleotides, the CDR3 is TGCAGTGCTAGTTCTGGCGGCTCTATCCAGTCCGAGCAGTACTTC. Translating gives CSASSGGSIQSEQYF.

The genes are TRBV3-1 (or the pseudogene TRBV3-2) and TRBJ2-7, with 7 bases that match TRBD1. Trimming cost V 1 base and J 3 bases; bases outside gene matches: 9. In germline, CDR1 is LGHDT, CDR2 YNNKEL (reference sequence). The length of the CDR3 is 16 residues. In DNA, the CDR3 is TGTGCCAGCAGCCAAGGAAAACTGGACAGGAACTACGAGCAGTACTTC. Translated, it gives CASSQGKLDRNYEQYF.

CDR3 protein: CASSPLTSGKELFF. For the CDR3, the DNA is TGTGCCAGCTCACCGCTGACTAGCGGGAAGGAGCTGTTTTTT. The chain links TRBV18 to TRBJ2-2; 11 bases are shared with TRBD2. The CDR3 has 14 amino acids. The junction had 4 bases not matched to a gene; V was cut back by 3 bases and J by 10 bases. Germline V gene data show CDR1 as KGHSH and CDR2 as LQKENI.

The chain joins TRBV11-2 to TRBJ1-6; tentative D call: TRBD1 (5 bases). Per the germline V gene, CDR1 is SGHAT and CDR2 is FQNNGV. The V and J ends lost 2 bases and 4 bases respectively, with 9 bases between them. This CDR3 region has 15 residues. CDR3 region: CASSLQGGYNSPLHF. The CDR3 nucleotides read TGTGCCAGCAGCTTACAGGGAGGTTATAATTCACCCCTCCACTTT. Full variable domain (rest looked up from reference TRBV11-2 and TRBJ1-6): EAGVAQSPRYKIIEKRQSVAFWCNPISGHATLYWYQQILGQGPKLLIQFQNNGVVDDSQLPKDRFSAERLKGVDSTLKIQPAKLEDSAVYLCASSLQGGYNSPLHFGNGTRLTVT.

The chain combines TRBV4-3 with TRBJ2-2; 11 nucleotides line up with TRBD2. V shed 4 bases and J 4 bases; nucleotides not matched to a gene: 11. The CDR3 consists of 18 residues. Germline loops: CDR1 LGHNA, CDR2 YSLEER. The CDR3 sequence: CASSPRGLAGGTTGELFF. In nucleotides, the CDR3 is TGCGCCAGCAGCCCTAGGGGCCTAGCGGGAGGAACCACCGGGGAGCTGTTTTTT.

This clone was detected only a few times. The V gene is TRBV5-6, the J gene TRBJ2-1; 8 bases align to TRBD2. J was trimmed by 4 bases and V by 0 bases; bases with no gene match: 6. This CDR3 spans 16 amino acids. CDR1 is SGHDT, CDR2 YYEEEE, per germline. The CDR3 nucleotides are TGTGCCAGCAGCTTGGTCCCGGGAGGGCCTTACAATGAGCAGTTCTTC. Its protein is CASSLVPGGPYNEQFF.

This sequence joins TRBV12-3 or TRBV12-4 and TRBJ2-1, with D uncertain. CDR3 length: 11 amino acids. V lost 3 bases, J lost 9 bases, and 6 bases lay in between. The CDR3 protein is CASSFTGEQFF. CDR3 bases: TGTGCCAGCAGTTTTACGGGTGAGCAGTTCTTC.

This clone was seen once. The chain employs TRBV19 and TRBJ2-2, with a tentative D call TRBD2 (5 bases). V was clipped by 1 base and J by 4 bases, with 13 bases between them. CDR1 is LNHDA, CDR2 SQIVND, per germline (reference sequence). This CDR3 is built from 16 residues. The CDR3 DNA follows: TGTGCCAGTAGTATAGCCGGGATTCGGGCCACCGGGGAGCTGTTTTTT. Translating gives CASSIAGIRATGELFF.

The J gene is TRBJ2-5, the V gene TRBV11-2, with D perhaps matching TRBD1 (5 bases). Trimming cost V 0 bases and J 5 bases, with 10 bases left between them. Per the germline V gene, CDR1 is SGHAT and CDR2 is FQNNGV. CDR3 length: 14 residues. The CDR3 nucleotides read TGTGCCAGCAGCTTAGATGCAGGGCGGGAGACCCAGTACTTC. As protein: CASSLDAGRETQYF.

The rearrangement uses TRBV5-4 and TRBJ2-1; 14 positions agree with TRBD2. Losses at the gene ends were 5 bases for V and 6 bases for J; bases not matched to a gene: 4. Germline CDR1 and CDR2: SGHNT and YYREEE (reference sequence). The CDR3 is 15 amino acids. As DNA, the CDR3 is TGTGCCAGCAGGGAGGGGACTAGCGGGAGCAATGAGCAGTTCTTC. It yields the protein CASREGTSGSNEQFF.

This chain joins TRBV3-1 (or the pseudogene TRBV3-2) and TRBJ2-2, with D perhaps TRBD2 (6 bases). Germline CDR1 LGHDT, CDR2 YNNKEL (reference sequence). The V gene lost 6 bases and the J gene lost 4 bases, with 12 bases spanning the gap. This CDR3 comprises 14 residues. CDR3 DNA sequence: TGTGCCAGCAGGCACCGGGAGCGCACCGGGGAGCTGTTTTTT. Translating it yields CASRHRERTGELFF.

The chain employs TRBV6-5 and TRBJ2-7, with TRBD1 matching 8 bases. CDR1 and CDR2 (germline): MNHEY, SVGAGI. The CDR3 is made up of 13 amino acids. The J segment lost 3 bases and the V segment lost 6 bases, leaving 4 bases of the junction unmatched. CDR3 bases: TGTGCCAGCAGGCTCGACAGGGGCTACGAGCAGTACTTC. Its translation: CASRLDRGYEQYF.

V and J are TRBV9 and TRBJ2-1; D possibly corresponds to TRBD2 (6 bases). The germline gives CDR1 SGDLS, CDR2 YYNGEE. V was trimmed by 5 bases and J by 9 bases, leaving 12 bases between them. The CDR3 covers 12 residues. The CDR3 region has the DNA TGTGCCAGCAGTAGACTAGTCGGTGAGCAGTTCTTC. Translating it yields CASSRLVGEQFF.

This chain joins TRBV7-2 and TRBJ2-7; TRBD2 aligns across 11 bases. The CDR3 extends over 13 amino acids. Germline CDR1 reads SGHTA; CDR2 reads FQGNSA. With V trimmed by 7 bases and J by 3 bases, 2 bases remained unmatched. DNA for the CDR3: TGTGCCAGCACCCTAGCGGGAGGCTACGAGCAGTACTTC. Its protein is CASTLAGGYEQYF.